The rows below give T cell receptor beta chains drawn from one sample of a study of T cells in tuberculosis. Method: immunoSEQ multiplex PCR; TCRdb's copy keeps in-frame clones and lacks some. The profile shows 29,000 or so clones, under 95% of them singletons. The sample here was PBMCs, taken at tuberculosis diagnosis. The receptor source for this set is an adult with tuberculosis. Both conserved end residues are part of each CDR3. Each record gives: clone size, D gene, V gene, J gene, CDR3 protein, CDR3 DNA. D genes are given only for firm matches. Some rows have no size entry. The others give once, few or many, or a class for an expanded clone.

.,TRBD2,TRBV7-6,TRBJ2-2,CASSLVSGGDTGELFF,TGTGCCAGCAGCTTGGTTAGCGGGGGGGACACCGGGGAGCTGTTTTTT
.,TRBD2,TRBV18,TRBJ2-3,CASSRRPAAGGGDTDTQYF,TGTGCCAGCTCTCGGAGGCCAGCCGCTGGCGGGGGGGACACAGATACGCAGTATTTT
.,TRBD1,TRBV15,TRBJ2-7,CATSRPGQGIYEQYF,TGTGCCACCAGTAGACCGGGACAGGGGATATACGAGCAGTACTTC
.,.,TRBV6-1,TRBJ1-1,CASSKGGAQNTEAFF,TGTGCCAGCAGTAAAGGGGGAGCCCAGAACACTGAAGCTTTCTTT
.,.,TRBV2,TRBJ2-1,CASRLALRGNGEQFF,TGTGCCAGCAGACTCGCCCTCCGGGGTAACGGTGAGCAGTTCTTC
once,TRBD1,TRBV5-1,TRBJ1-2,CASSPSGTGTADPYGYTF,TGCGCCAGCAGCCCATCCGGGACAGGGACCGCCGACCCATATGGCTACACCTTC
.,TRBD2,TRBV4-3,TRBJ2-1,CASSQEAPAAGGNEQFF,TGCGCCAGCAGCCAAGAGGCCCCAGCAGCGGGGGGGAATGAGCAGTTCTTC
.,.,TRBV7-6,TRBJ1-5,CASSLGQVNQPQHF,TGTGCCAGCAGCTTAGGGCAGGTAAATCAGCCCCAGCATTTT
.,TRBD2,TRBV27,TRBJ2-7,CASRLAGGSYEQYF,TGTGCCAGCAGACTAGCGGGAGGGTCCTACGAGCAGTACTTC
.,.,TRBV10-3,TRBJ2-1,CAISDPLQNEQFF,TGTGCCATCAGTGACCCCCTACAGAATGAGCAGTTCTTC
once,.,TRBV1,TRBJ2-3,CTSSRPPASPSTDTQYF,TGCACCAGCAGCCGCCCCCCGGCTAGCCCTAGCACAGATACGCAGTATTTT
.,TRBD1,TRBV7-3,TRBJ2-7,CASSSGTGTEQYF,TGTGCCAGCAGCTCCGGGACAGGGACCGAGCAGTACTTC
.,TRBD1,TRBV14,TRBJ2-7,CASSQDLGTGSYEQYF,TGTGCCAGCAGCCAAGATTTGGGGACAGGGAGCTACGAGCAGTACTTC
.,.,TRBV10-3,TRBJ2-3,CAIGEKPTDTQYF,TGTGCCATCGGGGAGAAGCCCACAGATACGCAGTATTTT
.,.,TRBV13,TRBJ2-1,CASSVAGEGVFF,TGTGCCAGCAGCGTAGCCGGGGAAGGTGTATTCTTC
.,TRBD2,TRBV5-1,TRBJ2-5,CASRPSGSRETQYF,TGCGCCAGCAGGCCTAGCGGGAGTCGGGAGACCCAGTACTTC
.,TRBD1,TRBV19,TRBJ1-2,CASSRGQGHGYTF,TGTGCCAGTAGCAGGGGACAGGGTCACGGCTACACCTTC
.,.,TRBV28,TRBJ2-1,CASRSQVTGFNEQFF,TGTGCCAGCAGGTCTCAGGTCACGGGGTTCAATGAGCAGTTCTTC
.,TRBD2,TRBV9,TRBJ2-3,CASSVSGGPTDTQYF,TGTGCCAGCAGCGTTAGCGGGGGCCCCACAGATACGCAGTATTTT
.,.,TRBV27,TRBJ2-7,CASSPPHSLSYEQYF,TGTGCCAGCAGTCCCCCCCACAGCCTCTCCTACGAGCAGTACTTC
.,.,TRBV7-9,TRBJ1-3,CASSPSGASGNTIYF,TGTGCCAGCAGCCCTAGTGGAGCGTCTGGAAACACCATATATTTT
.,.,TRBV2,TRBJ1-5,CASSEGRPQHF,TGTGCCAGCAGTGAGGGGAGGCCCCAGCATTTT
.,.,TRBV9,TRBJ2-1,CASSVPPSDEQFF,TGTGCCAGCAGCGTCCCTCCCTCAGATGAGCAGTTCTTC
.,.,TRBV19,TRBJ1-5,CASSIIRNSNQPQHF,TGTGCCAGTAGTATAATTCGTAATAGCAATCAGCCCCAGCATTTT
.,.,TRBV2,TRBJ2-1,CASSDREQFF,TGTGCCAGCAGTGATCGTGAGCAGTTCTTC
.,TRBD2,TRBV7-2,TRBJ2-1,CASSFRTSGGAGEQFF,TGTGCCAGCAGCTTCCGGACTAGCGGGGGGGCGGGCGAGCAGTTCTTC
.,TRBD1,TRBV19,TRBJ1-4,CASRDRGEKLFF,TGTGCCAGTAGGGACAGGGGAGAAAAACTGTTTTTT
.,.,TRBV6-1,TRBJ1-3,CASRSSGNTIYF,TGTGCCAGCAGATCCAGTGGAAACACCATATATTTT
.,.,TRBV27,TRBJ1-2,CASRGARGYTF,TGTGCCAGCAGGGGGGCGCGTGGCTACACCTTC